This T cell receptor (beta chain) was sequenced in a study of OX40 agonist ivuxolimab in advanced cancers. Study-level information: Those enrolled were 82.7% male, with a mean age of around 60 years and ages from about 20 to 90.

Sequenced by immunoSEQ multiplex PCR; TCRdb stores in-frame clones only, minus some. The profile covers around 80,000 clones, with 92% appearing a single time and approximately 8.6% taken by the ten largest. Overall study findings and caveats: Certain nonresponders additionally had low normalized T-cell clonal expansion.

About this clone itself: Its antigen is as yet unknown.

The V end lost 2 bases, the J end lost 0 bases, and 9 bases lay between the germline ends. The CDR3 sequence is 15 residues long. The V gene's germline CDR1 is MNHEY and CDR2 SVGAGI. The sample was CD4+ or CD8+ T cells sorted from blood, taken in a trial of the OX40 agonist ivuxolimab. This clonotype was obtained from an adult with an advanced solid tumor such as melanoma, head and neck, liver or kidney cancer. This chain uses TRBV6-5 with TRBJ2-3; D gene ambiguous. The CDR3 DNA follows: TGTGCCAGCAGTTACCCCAAAGAAAGCACAGATACGCAGTATTTT. Translated, it gives CASSYPKESTDTQYF.